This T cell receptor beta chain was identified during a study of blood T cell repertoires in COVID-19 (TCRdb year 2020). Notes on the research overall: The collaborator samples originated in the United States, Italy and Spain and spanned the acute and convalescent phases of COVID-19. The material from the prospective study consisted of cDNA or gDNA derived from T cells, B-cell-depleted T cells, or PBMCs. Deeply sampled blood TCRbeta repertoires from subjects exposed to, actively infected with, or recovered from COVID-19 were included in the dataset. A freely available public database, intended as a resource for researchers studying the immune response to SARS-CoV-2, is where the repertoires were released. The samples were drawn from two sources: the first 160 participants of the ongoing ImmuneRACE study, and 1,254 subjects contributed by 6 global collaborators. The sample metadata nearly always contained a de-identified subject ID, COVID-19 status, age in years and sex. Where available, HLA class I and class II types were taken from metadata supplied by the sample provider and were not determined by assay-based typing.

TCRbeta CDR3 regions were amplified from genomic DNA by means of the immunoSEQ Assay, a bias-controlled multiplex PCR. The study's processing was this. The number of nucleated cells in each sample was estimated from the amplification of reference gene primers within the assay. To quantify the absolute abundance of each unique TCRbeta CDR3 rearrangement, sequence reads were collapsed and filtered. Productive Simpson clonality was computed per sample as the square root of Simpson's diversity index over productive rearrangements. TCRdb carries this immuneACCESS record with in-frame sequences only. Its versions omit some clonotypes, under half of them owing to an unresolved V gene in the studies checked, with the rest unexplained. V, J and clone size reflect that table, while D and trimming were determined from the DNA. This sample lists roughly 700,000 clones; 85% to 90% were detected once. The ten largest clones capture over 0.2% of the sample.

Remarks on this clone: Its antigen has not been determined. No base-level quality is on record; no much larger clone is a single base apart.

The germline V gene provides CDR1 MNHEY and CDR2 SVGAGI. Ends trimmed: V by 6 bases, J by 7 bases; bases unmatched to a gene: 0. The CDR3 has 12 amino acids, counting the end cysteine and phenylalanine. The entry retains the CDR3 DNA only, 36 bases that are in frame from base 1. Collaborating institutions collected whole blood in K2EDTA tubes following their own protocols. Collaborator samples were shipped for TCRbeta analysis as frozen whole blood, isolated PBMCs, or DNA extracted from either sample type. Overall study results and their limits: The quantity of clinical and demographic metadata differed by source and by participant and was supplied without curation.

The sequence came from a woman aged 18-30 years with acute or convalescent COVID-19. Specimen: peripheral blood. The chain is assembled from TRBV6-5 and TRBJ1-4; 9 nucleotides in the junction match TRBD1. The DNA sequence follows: TGTGCCAGCAGGACAGGGGGTGAAAAACTGTTTTTT. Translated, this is CASRTGGEKLFF.